A selection of T cell receptor beta chains follows, all from one sample in a study of regulatory T cells in long-lasting Graves disease. TCRdb called the multiplex PCR reads again in MiXCR, with one record for every CDR3 protein. The table has 560,000 or so distinct CDR3 sequences, about 16% seen once. These data were also filed under a second study, of T cells in Graves' hyperthyroidism and ophthalmopathy.

This material consisted of peripheral blood mononuclear cells (PBMCs), taken at new diagnosis, from a patient treated with antithyroid drugs. These receptors were obtained from a man aged 18 to 30 with Graves disease. CDR3s include the opening cysteine and the closing phenylalanine or tryptophan. D genes are given only for firm matches. Rows may omit the clone size; those that give it use once, few, many or a size class.

>TRBJ2-1|many|.|TRBV12-3/TRBV12-4
CASSLTTGQFF
TGTGCCAGCAGTTTAACTACAGGGCAGTTCTTC
>TRBJ1-1|many|.|TRBV12-3/TRBV12-4
CASSAGWVTEAFF
TGTGCCAGCTCAGCCGGTTGGGTCACTGAAGCTTTCTTT
>TRBJ1-2|.|.|TRBV19
CASSIPSGSNYGYTF
TGTGCCAGTAGTATCCCGTCGGGGTCTAACTATGGCTACACCTTC
>TRBJ2-7|many|TRBD2|TRBV20-1
CSAGTTTSGTYEQYF
TGCAGTGCTGGGACGACGACTAGCGGGACCTACGAGCAGTACTTC
>TRBJ2-7|many|.|TRBV30
CASEWLDGYEQYF
TGTGCCTCTGAATGGCTGGATGGCTACGAGCAGTACTTC
>TRBJ1-4|.|.|TRBV30
CAWEMARHEKLFF
TGTGCCTGGGAGATGGCCCGACATGAAAAACTGTTTTTT
>TRBJ2-1|many|TRBD1|TRBV24-1
CATSDRTGSEQFF
TGTGCCACCAGTGATAGGACAGGGAGTGAGCAGTTCTTC
>TRBJ2-1|many|TRBD2|TRBV10-3
CAISEPPGLVRNEQFF
TGTGCCATCAGTGAACCCCCGGGACTAGTTCGTAATGAGCAGTTCTTC
>TRBJ2-7|.|.|TRBV28
CASSTRGLVGTYEQYF
TGCGCCAGCAGCACCCGGGGGCTCGTTGGTACCTACGAGCAGTACTTC
>TRBJ1-2|few|.|TRBV12-3/TRBV12-4
CASSLGPGVYGYTF
TGTGCCAGCAGTCTGGGTCCAGGCGTTTATGGCTACACCTTC
>TRBJ2-5|many|.|TRBV10-3
CAISGTAAPETQYF
TGTGCCATCAGTGGGACAGCAGCCCCGGAGACCCAGTACTTC
>TRBJ1-1|.|.|TRBV6-1
CASSERARDQGLTEAFF
TGTGCCAGCAGTGAACGGGCCAGGGACCAGGGGTTGACTGAAGCTTTCTTT
>TRBJ2-7|many|.|TRBV30
CAWGTYEQYF
TGTGCCTGGGGGACCTACGAGCAGTACTTC
>TRBJ2-2|many|.|TRBV20-1
CSARQANTGELFF
TGCAGTGCCAGACAGGCTAACACCGGGGAGCTGTTTTTT
>TRBJ2-5|.|.|TRBV20-1
CSASRRQETQYF
TGCAGTGCTAGCCGTCGCCAAGAGACCCAGTACTTC
>TRBJ1-1|few|.|TRBV11-2
CASSLAGRLNTEAFF
TGTGCCAGCAGCTTAGCCGGCAGGCTGAACACTGAAGCTTTCTTT
>TRBJ1-4|.|.|TRBV9
CASSGGVRATNEKLSF
TGTGCCAGCAGCGGAGGGGTGAGGGCAACTAATGAAAAACTGTCTTTT
>TRBJ2-2|many|.|TRBV20-1
CSARGLVGENTGELFF
TGCAGTGCTAGAGGACTAGTGGGGGAGAACACCGGGGAGCTGTTTTTT
>TRBJ2-7|many|.|TRBV11-2
CASSPANEQYF
TGTGCCAGCAGCCCGGCTAACGAGCAGTACTTC
>TRBJ1-2|many|.|TRBV12-3/TRBV12-4
CASSHGTTNYGYTF
TGTGCCAGCAGCCACGGGACGACTAACTATGGCTACACCTTC
>TRBJ2-7|few|TRBD1|TRBV19
CASSIDLDRDYEQYF
TGTGCCAGTAGTATAGATCTGGACAGGGACTACGAGCAGTACTTC
>TRBJ2-7|many|.|TRBV2
CASRGQGDEQYF
TGTGCCAGCAGGGGACAAGGTGACGAGCAGTACTTC
>TRBJ1-1|many|.|TRBV5-1
CAGRQDPQNTEAFF
TGCGCCGGCAGGCAGGACCCGCAGAACACTGAAGCTTTCTTT
>TRBJ2-7|.|.|TRBV7-9
CASRGGGPAYEQYF
TGTGCCAGCAGGGGAGGGGGACCAGCCTACGAGCAGTACTTC
>TRBJ2-7|.|.|TRBV27
CASSLRGGQGPYEQYF
TGTGCCAGCAGTTTAAGGGGGGGGCAGGGACCCTACGAGCAGTACTTC
>TRBJ2-1|many|TRBD2|TRBV12-3/TRBV12-4
CASSARTSGYNEQFF
TGTGCCAGCAGCGCCCGGACTAGCGGATACAATGAGCAGTTCTTC
>TRBJ2-1|many|TRBD2|TRBV28
CASSFRGTSGYNEQFF
TGTGCCAGCAGTTTCCGTGGGACTAGCGGTTACAATGAGCAGTTCTTC